This TCR beta chain was recovered during a study of response to subunit inactivated influenza vaccine. Broader study findings: T cells newly recruited by each seasonal influenza vaccination are few, the authors suggested.

V shed 5 bases and J 1 base; nucleotides not matched to a gene: 9. Germline assignment: CDR1 SEHNR and CDR2 FQNEAQ (reference sequence). This CDR3 is 16 amino acids long. From the RT-PCR reads, TCRdb called clonotypes with MiXCR, one entry per CDR3 protein. The table includes more than 600,000 distinct CDR3 sequences, approximately 17% detected once. As regards this clonotype: Its target is not known.

The sequence was obtained from a man aged 45-65 years who received an inactivated influenza vaccine. The rearrangement joins TRBV7-9 to TRBJ2-3, with 7 bases matching TRBD2. Sequenced material: PBMCs from blood, taken 4 to 6 days after vaccination. The CDR3 protein is CASSVGLSGGTDTQYF. CDR3 bases: TGTGCCAGCAGCGTGGGACTGAGCGGGGGCACAGATACGCAGTATTTT. Together with reference TRBV7-9 and TRBJ2-3, the CDR3 gives the full variable domain: DTGVSQNPRHKITKRGQNVTFRCDPISEHNRLYWYRQTLGQGPEFLTYFQNEAQLEKSRLLSDRFSAERPKGSFSTLEIQRTEQGDSAMYLCASSVGLSGGTDTQYFGPGTRLTVL.